The T cell receptor beta chain under discussion was sequenced for a study of T cell responses to AZD1222 COVID-19 vaccine. Study-wide results and limits: Only five to seven AZD1222 recipients were seropositive at baseline. Variant regions that are unmutated are reportedly the target of nearly half of spike-specific TCRs. The donors showed a predominance of white British ancestry and of females, with possible underestimation of clonal diversity.

Between the trimmed V and J ends, which lost 0 bases and 7 bases, there was a span of 16 bases. The CDR3 runs 15 residues. CDR1 and CDR2 from the germline V gene are SEHNR and FQNEAQ (reference sequence). TCRdb's table, derived via immunoSEQ multiplex PCR, lists solely in-frame clones and lacks some. The profile covers about 110,000 clones, with around nine tenths appearing a single time and around 5% taken by the ten largest. Concerning this clone: Its antigen is as yet unknown.

The receptor's source is an adult who received the AZD1222 COVID-19 vaccine. Specimen: peripheral blood, collected 28 days after the second AZD1222 dose. This chain connects TRBV7-9 to TRBJ2-7; possibly TRBD1 for D (6 bases). CDR3 sequence (DNA): TGTGCCAGCAGCTTAGCTTCAGGGGACCTCGGAGAGCAGTACTTC. It encodes CASSLASGDLGEQYF. The variable domain in full, completed from reference TRBV7-9 and TRBJ2-7, reads DTGVSQNPRHKITKRGQNVTFRCDPISEHNRLYWYRQTLGQGPEFLTYFQNEAQLEKSRLLSDRFSAERPKGSFSTLEIQRTEQGDSAMYLCASSLASGDLGEQYFGPGTRLTVT.